Shown below are 15 T cell receptor beta chains from a single sample sequenced in a study of cytomegalovirus exposure and HLA in healthy donors. Measured with immunoSEQ multiplex PCR; TCRdb has only the in-frame clones, and not every one. The repertoire includes under 300,000 clones, 75% to 90% of them detected once, and roughly 1.2% sits in the top ten. Input material: PBMCs. Receptor source: a woman in her 30s in good health and CMV-seropositive.

The gene calls are TRBV7-2 and TRBJ1-5; D gene ambiguous. This CDR3 contains 16 residues. V was pared by 1 base and J by 8 bases, with 18 bases between. Germline V gives CDR1 SGHTA, CDR2 FQGNSA. CDR3 in amino acids: CASSLERTAVLEPQHF. The CDR3 DNA is TGTGCCAGCAGCTTAGAGCGGACCGCTGTGCTAGAGCCCCAGCATTTT.

This sequence joins TRBV7-9 and TRBJ2-7, with TRBD2 identical over 8 bases. CDR3 size: 15 residues. V lost 0 bases and J lost 3; bases outside the gene matches: 4. Germline V CDR1 and CDR2: SEHNR, FQNEAQ (reference sequence). The CDR3 nucleotides are TGTGCCAGCAGCTTAGCGCGGGGGGAGTTCTACGAGCAGTACTTC. Protein: CASSLARGEFYEQYF. The entire variable domain, with the rest obtained from reference TRBV7-9 and TRBJ2-7, is as follows: DTGVSQNPRHKITKRGQNVTFRCDPISEHNRLYWYRQTLGQGPEFLTYFQNEAQLEKSRLLSDRFSAERPKGSFSTLEIQRTEQGDSAMYLCASSLARGEFYEQYFGPGTRLTVT.

The chain recombines TRBV2 with TRBJ2-3; D remains ambiguous. The germline V and J ends were trimmed by 7 bases and 4 bases, with 9 bases remaining between them. The CDR3 runs 12 residues. The germline V gene has CDR1 SNHLY and CDR2 FYNNEI. The CDR3 region is CASNPGADTQYF. CDR3 in DNA: TGTGCCAGCAATCCAGGTGCAGATACGCAGTATTTT.

The chain employs TRBV28 and TRBJ2-1; TRBD2 matches 13 bases. The CDR3 loop spans 17 amino acids. Losses at the gene ends were 5 bases for V and 3 bases for J; bases not matched to a gene: 7. Germline loops: CDR1 MDHEN, CDR2 SYDVKM. CDR3 in amino acids: CASSRTSGSGVYNEQFF. CDR3 nucleotides: TGTGCCAGCAGTCGGACTAGCGGGAGCGGTGTCTACAATGAGCAGTTCTTC.

The count of this clone is one. The chain combines TRBV5-1 with TRBJ1-1; the match to TRBD1 covers 9 bases. The CDR3 covers 13 residues. V trimming: 6 bases; J trimming: 5 bases; junction bases outside the gene matches: 5. Germline lookup yields CDR1 SGHRS and CDR2 YFSETQ. The CDR3, as DNA: TGCGCCAGCACTCCGACAGGGGGAACTGAAGCTTTCTTT. It encodes CASTPTGGTEAFF.

The chain combines TRBV7-9 with TRBJ1-1; TRBD1 might be the D (6 bases). The germline V gene encodes CDR1 SEHNR and CDR2 FQNEAQ (reference sequence). The CDR3 is made up of 13 amino acids. The V end lost 6 bases, the J end lost 4 bases, and 12 bases lay between the germline ends. As DNA, the CDR3 is TGTGCCAGCAGGCCGGACAGCTTCACTGAAGCTTTCTTT. Amino acid sequence: CASRPDSFTEAFF.

J is TRBJ1-4 and V is TRBV4-1, with 10 bases that match TRBD1. With 8 bases clipped from V and 0 bases from J, the junction kept 9 bases outside the gene matches. Germline-derived CDR1 and CDR2 are MGHRA and YSYEKL. This CDR3 has 17 amino acids. Written as DNA, the CDR3 is TGCGCCAGCGCTACCCGGGACAGGGGCTCAACTAATGAAAAACTGTTTTTT. It encodes CASATRDRGSTNEKLFF.

The rearrangement joins TRBV2 to TRBJ1-1, with TRBD1 as a possible D gene (5 bases). The CDR3 consists of 13 residues. CDR1 and CDR2 from the germline V gene are SNHLY and FYNNEI. Trimming removed 4 bases at V and 3 bases at J, with 9 bases between. CDR3 DNA: TGTGCCAGCAGTGTAGCCAGGGACACTGAAGCTTTCTTT. Amino acid sequence: CASSVARDTEAFF.

This chain links TRBV28 with TRBJ2-1, with TRBD2 matching over 7 bases. The CDR3 runs 16 residues. V trimming: 6 bases; J trimming: 0 bases; junction bases outside the gene matches: 8. CDR1 MDHEN and CDR2 SYDVKM come from the germline V gene. The CDR3 DNA sequence: TGTGCCAGCAGCAGACCGGGACTACACTCCTACAATGAGCAGTTCTTC. Protein product: CASSRPGLHSYNEQFF.

The rearrangement uses TRBV11-3 and TRBJ2-2; the D gene is possibly TRBD1 (5 bases). Germline V gene sequence: CDR1 SGHNT, CDR2 YENEEA. Trimming took off 3 bases at V and 4 bases at J, with 12 bases between the two ends. The length of the CDR3 is 15 residues. DNA of the CDR3: TGTGCCAGCAGCTTCTCAGGACAAACCACCGGGGAGCTGTTTTTT. This gives the protein CASSFSGQTTGELFF. Together with reference TRBV11-3 and TRBJ2-2, the CDR3 gives the full variable domain: EAGVVQSPRYKIIEKKQPVAFWCNPISGHNTLYWYLQNLGQGPELLIRYENEEAVDDSQLPKDRFSAERLKGVDSTLKIQPAELGDSAVYLCASSFSGQTTGELFFGEGSRLTVL.

J is TRBJ2-1 and V is TRBV2; 8 positions agree with TRBD2. After removal of 5 bases from V and 7 bases from J, the junction contained 7 bases not matched to a gene. CDR1 is SNHLY, CDR2 FYNNEI, per germline. The CDR3 has 14 amino acids. CDR3 in DNA: TGTGCCAGCAGTCGGCGGGAGGAGGGGAATGAGCAGTTCTTC. This encodes CASSRREEGNEQFF.

The genes are TRBV28 and TRBJ1-1; 9 bases align to TRBD1. The CDR3 is 16 amino acids. V trimming: 7 bases; J trimming: 8 bases; junction bases outside the gene matches: 17. Germline V gene data show CDR1 as MDHEN and CDR2 as SYDVKM. CDR3 protein: CASTPAGTGTQREAFF. The CDR3 DNA is TGTGCCAGCACCCCCGCCGGGACAGGGACCCAACGGGAAGCTTTCTTT.

The chain is built from TRBV10-3 and TRBJ1-1, with TRBD1 matching 7 bases. Germline-derived CDR1 and CDR2 are ENHRY and SYGVKD. This CDR3 region has 12 residues. J lost 6 bases, V lost 10 bases, and 8 bases had no gene match. CDR3 amino acids: CATKDRAPEAFF. The CDR3 DNA sequence: TGTGCCACGAAAGACAGGGCCCCTGAAGCTTTCTTT.

This clone has a handful of counts. This chain connects TRBV30 to TRBJ1-5, with D perhaps matching TRBD1 (5 bases). With 2 bases removed from V and 4 bases from J, the gap between germline ends came to 24 bases. This CDR3 region has 18 residues. From germline, CDR1 is GTSNPN and CDR2 SVGIG (reference sequence). The CDR3: CAWSIPIGVREGNQPQHF. CDR3 nucleotides: TGTGCCTGGAGTATTCCCATCGGGGTCAGGGAGGGGAATCAGCCCCAGCATTTT.

The rearrangement links TRBV5-1 to TRBJ2-4, with 8 positions matching TRBD1. Germline V lookup: CDR1 SGHRS, CDR2 YFSETQ. CDR3 length: 16 amino acids. Trimming cost V 0 bases and J 3 bases; bases outside gene matches: 5. CDR3 coding DNA: TGCGCCAGCAGCTTGGCGGAGACAGGGGTCAAAAACATTCAGTACTTC. Its protein is CASSLAETGVKNIQYF.